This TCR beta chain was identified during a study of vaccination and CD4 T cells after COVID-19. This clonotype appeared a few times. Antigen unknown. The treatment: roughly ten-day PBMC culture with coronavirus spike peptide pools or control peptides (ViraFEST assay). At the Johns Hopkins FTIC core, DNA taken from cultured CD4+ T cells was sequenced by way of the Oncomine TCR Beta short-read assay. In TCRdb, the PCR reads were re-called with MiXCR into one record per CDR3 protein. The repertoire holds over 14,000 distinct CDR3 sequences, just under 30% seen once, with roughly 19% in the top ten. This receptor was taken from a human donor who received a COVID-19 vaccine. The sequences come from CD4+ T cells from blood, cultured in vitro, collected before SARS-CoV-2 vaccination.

The CDR3 protein is CASSDRGTEAFF. Written as DNA, the CDR3 is TGTGCCAGCAGTGACAGGGGCACTGAAGCTTTCTTT. This sequence joins TRBV6-1 and TRBJ1-1; the D gene is possibly TRBD1 (6 bases). V shed 3 bases and J shed 4 bases, with 6 bases lying between them. This CDR3 comprises 12 residues. The germline gives CDR1 MNHNS, CDR2 SASEGT.